These T cell receptor beta chains were read from a single sample in a study of T cell responses to AZD1222 COVID-19 vaccine. Sequencing used immunoSEQ multiplex PCR; TCRdb keeps in-frame clones, though not all of them. The sample comprises some 95,000 clones, around 86% of which are singletons, and roughly 6.3% rests with the top ten. Source: peripheral blood, taken on day 0 of AZD1222 vaccination. The receptors come from an adult in good health. CDR3s include the opening cysteine and the closing phenylalanine or tryptophan. Each record gives: clone size, D gene, V gene, J gene, CDR3 DNA, CDR3 protein. D genes are given only for firm matches. Not all rows give a size; the values are once, few, many and, for expanded clones, a class.

once	.	TRBV6-5	TRBJ1-2	TGTGCCAGCAGTTATCAGTATAACTATGGCTACACCTTC	CASSYQYNYGYTF
once	TRBD1	TRBV13	TRBJ1-1	TGTGCCAGCAGCTTAGGCGGAGACAGGGACACTGAAGCTTTCTTT	CASSLGGDRDTEAFF
few	.	TRBV19	TRBJ1-5	TGTGCCAGTAGTATACTTCCGATTCCTTGGAGCAATCAGCCCCAGCATTTT	CASSILPIPWSNQPQHF
.	TRBD1	TRBV19	TRBJ1-1	TGTGCCAGTACCGGCCGAGCAGGGGGGAGGGGGACTGAAGCTTTCTTT	CASTGRAGGRGTEAFF
.	TRBD2	TRBV9	TRBJ2-2	TGTGCCAGCAGTTCAGGACTAGCTGTTAGGGAGCTGTTTTTT	CASSSGLAVRELFF
.	TRBD1	TRBV7-9	TRBJ2-1	TGTGCCAGCAGCTCAGGGGGACAGAGCTCCTACAATGAGCAGTTCTTC	CASSSGGQSSYNEQFF
.	.	TRBV7-2	TRBJ1-6	TGTGCCAGCAGCTGGTCCTATAATTCACCCCTCCACTTT	CASSWSYNSPLHF
.	TRBD1	TRBV14	TRBJ1-1	TGTGCCAGCAGCCAAGACGTCCCGGGACAGGGGAAGAACACTGAAGCTTTCTTT	CASSQDVPGQGKNTEAFF
.	.	TRBV19	TRBJ1-2	TGTGCCAGTTCCCCTGGGGTAGCGGCGAACACCTTC	CASSPGVAANTF
.	.	TRBV19	TRBJ1-5	TGTGCCAGTAGTATAGGAATGGGAGAGGGCAATCAGCCCCAGCATTTT	CASSIGMGEGNQPQHF
.	TRBD1	TRBV19	TRBJ2-5	TGTGCCAGTAGTATCGGACAGGCCCAAGAGACCCAGTACTTC	CASSIGQAQETQYF
.	TRBD2	TRBV11-2	TRBJ2-2	TGTGCCAGCAGCTTCCGGCGGGAGGTTGGCACCGGGGAGCTGTTTTTT	CASSFRREVGTGELFF
.	TRBD2	TRBV3-1/TRBV3-2	TRBJ2-4	TGTGCCAGCAGTCCTGGGCGGGAGGGCAAAAACATTCAGTACTTC	CASSPGREGKNIQYF
.	.	TRBV11-2	TRBJ1-3	TGTGCCAGCAGCTCGCGGGTGCCCACCATATATTTT	CASSSRVPTIYF
.	TRBD1	TRBV5-1	TRBJ1-1	TGCGCCAGCAGCCCTCCGGGACAGGGAATTACTGAAGCTTTCTTT	CASSPPGQGITEAFF
.	TRBD1	TRBV6-6	TRBJ1-5	TGTGCCAGCAGTTACATCGACAGGGGCAATCAGCCCCAGCATTTT	CASSYIDRGNQPQHF
.	TRBD1	TRBV29-1	TRBJ2-5	TGCAGCGTAGCACAGGGGGCGGGAGAGACCCAGTACTTC	CSVAQGAGETQYF
.	TRBD1	TRBV5-8	TRBJ2-7	TGTGCCAGCAGCTTGGCAGGGACAGGCGCCTACGAGCAGTACTTC	CASSLAGTGAYEQYF
.	.	TRBV10-3	TRBJ1-2	TGTGCCATCAGTGAGCCCGGACAGTCGGGCGGCTACACCTTC	CAISEPGQSGGYTF
.	.	TRBV19	TRBJ1-1	TGTGCCAGTAGTATAGATTTCACTGACCCAATCGAGGCTTTCTTT	CASSIDFTDPIEAFF
once	.	TRBV2	TRBJ2-3	TGTGCCAGCAGTGAAGCGGCTCTGGCCACAGATACGCAGTATTTT	CASSEAALATDTQYF
.	.	TRBV10-3	TRBJ1-5	TGTGCCATCAGTGTATCAGGGTATCAGCCCCAGCATTTT	CAISVSGYQPQHF
.	.	TRBV19	TRBJ1-4	TGTGCCAGTAGTATAGTAGGAGCAACTAATGAAAAACTGTTTTTT	CASSIVGATNEKLFF
.	.	TRBV12-2	TRBJ2-3	TGTGCAAGTCGCTTTAACCCTTTGGGGGGGGCTTTCGCAGATACGCAGTATTTT	CASRFNPLGGAFADTQYF
.	.	TRBV5-4	TRBJ2-7	TGTGCCAGCAGCCCGGGACGCGGGTACGAGCAGTACTTC	CASSPGRGYEQYF
once	.	TRBV21-1	TRBJ1-6	TGTGCCAGCAGCAAAGCGCCGGGACAGTATAATTCACCCCTCCACTTT	CASSKAPGQYNSPLHF
.	TRBD1	TRBV19	TRBJ2-1	TGTGCCAGTAAGGGACAGGGATCTTATGAGCAGTTCTTC	CASKGQGSYEQFF
.	TRBD1	TRBV30	TRBJ2-5	TGTGCCTGGAGTGGAAGGGACAGGGGGGAACAAGAGACCCAGTACTTC	CAWSGRDRGEQETQYF
few	.	TRBV5-1	TRBJ1-6	TGCGCCAGCAGCTTGGTCGCCCTCGGTAATTCACCCCTCCACTTT	CASSLVALGNSPLHF
.	TRBD1	TRBV7-9	TRBJ1-4	TGTGCCAGCAGCCCAGACAGGGGTAGGAATGAAAAACTGTTTTTT	CASSPDRGRNEKLFF
.	TRBD1	TRBV30	TRBJ1-2	TGTGCCTGGACCGACAGGGACTATGGCTACACCTTC	CAWTDRDYGYTF
.	.	TRBV30	TRBJ1-6	TGTGCCTGGGGACAGCCTTATAATTCACCCCTCCACTTT	CAWGQPYNSPLHF
.	.	TRBV12-3/TRBV12-4	TRBJ2-7	TGTGCCAGCAGTTTATTTGGTGGTGAGATGTACTTC	CASSLFGGEMYF
.	.	TRBV7-9	TRBJ2-1	TGTGCCAGCAGCATCCAACTAGCTCCCCCCAATGAGCAGTTCTTC	CASSIQLAPPNEQFF
.	.	TRBV2	TRBJ2-7	TGTGCCAGCAGAACCGGGCCAGTCGCCGAGCAGTACTTC	CASRTGPVAEQYF
few	TRBD1	TRBV30	TRBJ2-5	TGTGCCTGGACCCCCCGGGACAGGTGGGAAGAGACCCAGTACTTC	CAWTPRDRWEETQYF